Presented here are 21 T cell receptor beta chains from one specimen sequenced in a study of T cells expressing NK-cell markers. From the 5' RACE reads, TCRdb lists one entry per CDR3 protein and no DNA. This sample contains 120,000 to 150,000 distinct CDR3 sequences. Sequenced material: blood T cells: a sorted CD56 or NKG2C T cell subset, CD4+ or CD8+ T cells, or bulk PBMC T cells (not recorded which). Receptor source: a man aged 18 to 35 in good health.

The chain employs TRBV5-6 and TRBJ2-2; without DNA, the TCRdb call of TRBD2 cannot be checked. Germline V lookup: CDR1 SGHDT, CDR2 YYEEEE. This CDR3 has 14 residues. The CDR3 loop is CASSPLVGAGELFF.

The chain is built from TRBV24-1 and TRBJ2-2; TCRdb gives TRBD1 as the D gene, but with no DNA this cannot be confirmed. The CDR3 is made up of 14 amino acids. CDR1 is KGHDR, CDR2 SFDVKD, per germline. CDR3 residues: CATSDPTGIGELFF.

The chain links TRBV12-3 or TRBV12-4 to TRBJ2-7. The CDR3 is made up of 12 amino acids. The CDR3 loop is CASSILMGEQYF.

V gene TRBV30 combines with J gene TRBJ2-1; TCRdb proposes TRBD1, but this gene call is untestable without DNA. CDR1 and CDR2 from the germline V gene are GTSNPN and SVGIG (reference sequence). This CDR3 region has 16 residues. CDR3 loop: CAYDFGGWELPGEQFF.

The V gene is TRBV7-9, the J gene TRBJ2-3; there is no DNA to check the TCRdb D call of TRBD1. The CDR3 contains 14 residues. The germline V gene has CDR1 SEHNR and CDR2 FQNEAQ (reference sequence). CDR3 sequence reads: CASSRLGAVDTQYF.

The chain's CDR3 is CASSPRSSTDTQYF. The chain couples TRBV6-1 to TRBJ2-3. The CDR3 totals 14 residues. CDR1 is MNHNS, CDR2 SASEGT, per germline.

The chain is built from TRBV24-1 and TRBJ1-1; the D call of TRBD1 rests on TCRdb alone, since no DNA is present to check it. The CDR3 is 16 amino acids. The germline V gene has CDR1 KGHDR and CDR2 SFDVKD. CDR3 sequence: CATSEEGGPMSTEAFF.

The chain links TRBV6-1 to TRBJ2-1; no DNA is available, so the TRBD2 call from TCRdb remains unchecked. Germline CDR1 MNHNS, CDR2 SASEGT. The CDR3 has 14 residues. The chain's CDR3 is CASTNGEGGHEQFF.

The J gene is TRBJ2-1, the V gene TRBV5-1; TCRdb proposes TRBD2, but this gene call is untestable without DNA. This CDR3 is built from 16 residues. From germline, CDR1 is SGHRS and CDR2 YFSETQ. The CDR3 here is CASSLVPGGTYNEQFF.

Here the CDR3 reads CASSSGVGHTEAFF. The chain carries TRBV5-1 and TRBJ1-1. CDR1 and CDR2 from the germline V gene are SGHRS and YFSETQ. CDR3 length: 14 residues.

The CDR3: CASSLSGGPYEQYF. The chain has TRBV27 and TRBJ2-7; TCRdb designates TRBD1, a call that cannot be tested without DNA. This CDR3 region has 14 residues. Germline V gives CDR1 MNHEY, CDR2 SMNVEV (reference sequence).

This chain uses TRBV10-1 with TRBJ2-2. Germline-derived CDR1 and CDR2 are WNHNN and SYGVQD (reference sequence). This CDR3 spans 14 amino acids. The CDR3 loop is CASSDLTGTGELFF.

V gene TRBV10-3 combines with J gene TRBJ2-5; TCRdb gives TRBD2 as the D gene, but with no DNA this cannot be confirmed. CDR1 is ENHRY and CDR2 is SYGVKD in the germline V gene. This CDR3 region has 13 residues. The CDR3 sequence: CAIRLSDQETQYF.

The chain joins TRBV20-1 to TRBJ2-7; TCRdb gives TRBD1 as the D gene, but with no DNA this cannot be confirmed. There are 14 residues in the CDR3. The germline V gene has CDR1 DFQATT and CDR2 SNEGSKA (reference sequence). Here the CDR3 reads CSARVPRVGYEQYF.

This chain connects TRBV20-1 to TRBJ2-7; TCRdb's assignment of TRBD1 cannot be checked, as there is no DNA. The CDR3 covers 14 residues. The V gene's germline CDR1 is DFQATT and CDR2 SNEGSKA (reference sequence). The CDR3: CSAHKLAGEGEQYF.

CDR3 sequence: CASSILDSGDQETQYF. The chain is built from TRBV19 and TRBJ2-5; without DNA, the TCRdb call of TRBD2 cannot be checked. The germline gives CDR1 LNHDA, CDR2 SQIVND (reference sequence). The CDR3 is 16 residues long. The full variable domain, in which reference TRBV19 and TRBJ2-5 provide the parts outside the CDR3, is DGGITQSPKYLFRKEGQNVTLSCEQNLNHDAMYWYRQDPGQGLRLIYYSQIVNDFQKGDIAEGYSVSREKKESFPLTVTSAQKNPTAFYLCASSILDSGDQETQYFGPGTRLLVL.

The rearrangement joins TRBV7-9 to TRBJ2-7; no DNA is available, so the TRBD1 call from TCRdb remains unchecked. CDR3 length: 15 amino acids. Germline V CDR1 and CDR2: SEHNR, FQNEAQ (reference sequence). CDR3 protein: CASSLVGRAGHEQYF.

The genes are TRBV25-1 and TRBJ2-7; TCRdb calls TRBD1, which cannot be checked without DNA. The germline gives CDR1 MGHDK, CDR2 SYGVNS. The CDR3 is 17 residues long. CDR3 protein: CASSDPSSGTGGDEQYF.

V and J are TRBV11-2 and TRBJ2-3; absent DNA, TCRdb's TRBD2 call cannot be checked. The CDR3 has 17 residues. CDR1 and CDR2 from the germline V gene are SGHAT and FQNNGV. CDR3 in amino acids: CASSLVSGVTSTDTQYF.

The chain employs TRBV6-5 and TRBJ2-3; TCRdb designates TRBD2, a call that cannot be tested without DNA. Germline lookup yields CDR1 MNHEY and CDR2 SVGAGI. The CDR3 is 15 residues long. The CDR3 reads CASSSTSGRGDTQYF.

This sequence joins TRBV4-1 and TRBJ2-5; the TCRdb call, TRBD1, lacks DNA for checking. Germline lookup yields CDR1 MGHRA and CDR2 YSYEKL. There are 18 residues in the CDR3. CDR3 amino acids: CASSPGTGFRKIQETQYF.